The 15 T cell receptor beta chains presented below share a single source sample, sequenced in a study of T cells after yellow fever vaccination (dated by TCRdb to between 2018 and 2020). Library creation used 5' RACE. The sequencing machine was an Illumina HiSeq 2500. TCRdb reworked the public reads: Q25 trimming with fastp, MiXCR clone assembly, productive beta chains retained. Rows with one shared CDR3 protein collapse into an entry with the most common genes and DNA. The sample includes 140,000 to 150,000 distinct CDR3 sequences, with around 6.3% observed a single time. Under 0.8% of the sample lies in the top ten. Read against the paper, the sample's treatment or condition label means: live attenuated yellow fever vaccine strain. Sequencing used CD4+ T cells sorted from PBMCs, obtained 10 days after the yellow fever booster vaccination. The source is a man aged 25-40 years who received the YFV17D yellow fever vaccine.

Only a few counts were recorded for this clonotype. The genes are TRBV3-1 and TRBJ2-6; D might be TRBD1 (6 bases). Germline assignment: CDR1 LGHDT and CDR2 YNNKEL (reference sequence). With 3 bases removed from V and 2 bases from J, the gap between germline ends came to 11 bases. The CDR3 contains 16 residues. CDR3 in amino acids: CASSHIAGAGANVLTF. CDR3 DNA: TGTGCCAGCAGCCACATTGCAGGGGCTGGGGCCAACGTCCTGACTTTC.

Only a few counts were recorded for this clonotype. The CDR3 region has the DNA TGTGCCAGCAGAAAAGACTTAGCAGGGCGTGGCACAGATACGCAGTATTTT. Its protein product is CASRKDLAGRGTDTQYF. V gene TRBV12-3 or TRBV12-4 combines with J gene TRBJ2-3; tentatively, D is TRBD1 (5 bases). Between the trimmed V and J ends, which lost 6 bases and 1 base, there was a span of 20 bases. The CDR3 spans 17 residues.

Many counts were recorded for this clonotype. V usage is TRBV9 and J usage is TRBJ2-3, with 8 nucleotides matching TRBD1. This CDR3 has 19 residues. The V and J ends lost 0 bases and 5 bases, in that order; junction bases with no gene match: 17. Per germline, CDR1 SGDLS and CDR2 YYNGEE. DNA of the CDR3: TGTGCCAGCAGCGTAGAGATGAACCAAAGGACAGGGCCAGGAGATACGCAGTATTTT. Amino acid sequence: CASSVEMNQRTGPGDTQYF. Variable domain in full (rest from reference TRBV9 and TRBJ2-3): DSGVTQTPKHLITATGQRVTLRCSPRSGDLSVYWYQQSLDQGLQFLIQYYNGEERAKGNILERFSAQQFPDLHSELNLSSLELGDSALYFCASSVEMNQRTGPGDTQYFGPGTRLTVL.

This clonotype was seen at least ten times. The chain employs TRBV7-2 and TRBJ2-7; the D is unclear. Germline values: CDR1 SGHTA, CDR2 FQGNSA. Trimming removed 2 bases at V and 0 bases at J, with 8 bases between. The CDR3 is 14 residues long. In DNA form, the CDR3 reads TGTGCCAGCAGCTTAACCGGGCTCTCCTACGAGCAGTACTTC. Its protein product is CASSLTGLSYEQYF.

In its sample, this clonotype was seen a few times. The chain couples TRBV5-6 to TRBJ2-4, with 11 bases matching TRBD1. CDR1 is SGHDT, CDR2 YYEEEE, per germline. The CDR3 covers 15 residues. With 9 bases clipped from V and 9 bases from J, the junction kept 14 bases outside the gene matches. CDR3 nucleotides: TGTGCCACCCACGGACAGGGGGCAACCGGGACCATTCAGTACTTC. Its protein is CATHGQGATGTIQYF.

This clonotype was picked up many times. The chain recombines TRBV7-6 with TRBJ1-1; 7 nucleotides line up with TRBD1. This CDR3 contains 16 residues. Germline loops: CDR1 SGHVS, CDR2 FNYEAQ. Trimming cost V 5 bases and J 10 bases; bases outside gene matches: 19. The CDR3 loop is CASSPPATGSLDGAFF. The CDR3 DNA reads TGTGCCAGCAGCCCCCCTGCGACAGGGTCCTTGGACGGAGCTTTCTTT. The full variable domain, completed using reference TRBV7-6 and TRBJ1-1, is GAGVSQSPRYKVTKRGQDVALRCDPISGHVSLYWYRQALGQGPEFLTYFNYEAQQDKSGLPNDRFSAERPEGSISTLTIQRTEQRDSAMYRCASSPPATGSLDGAFFGQGTRLTVV.

This clonotype was recorded at least ten times. The rearrangement links TRBV3-1 to TRBJ2-2; D is unresolved. The CDR3 loop spans 13 amino acids. In germline, CDR1 is LGHDT, CDR2 YNNKEL (reference sequence). Trimming took 0 bases from V and 10 from J, leaving 9 bases between them. CDR3 loop: CASSQDGAVELFF. As DNA, the CDR3 is TGTGCCAGCAGCCAAGATGGAGCTGTGGAGCTGTTTTTT.

This clonotype was found many times. V and J are TRBV12-5 and TRBJ1-2; D may be TRBD1 (6 bases). Looked up from germline, CDR1 is LGHNT and CDR2 is FRNRAP. CDR3 size: 13 residues. Between the trimmed V and J ends, which lost 9 bases and 5 bases, there was a span of 16 bases. CDR3 loop: CASALTGQYGYTF. The DNA of the CDR3 is TGTGCTAGCGCACTTACAGGGCAGTATGGCTACACCTTC.

In its sample, this clonotype was seen many times. The V call is TRBV19, the J call TRBJ2-7; 8 bases fit TRBD1. This CDR3 is 13 amino acids long. CDR1 and CDR2 from the germline V gene are LNHDA and SQIVND (reference sequence). Trimming cost V 4 bases and J 4 bases; bases outside gene matches: 3. For the CDR3, the DNA is TGTGCCAGTAGTACCAGGGGGCGATACGAGCAGTACTTC. Its protein product is CASSTRGRYEQYF.

This clonotype was seen ten or more times. The chain carries TRBV6-2 or TRBV6-3 and TRBJ2-1; 11 bases are a match to TRBD2. This CDR3 comprises 18 residues. Trimming removed 3 bases from V and 0 bases from J; junction bases left unmatched: 7. Germline V gives CDR1 MNHEY, CDR2 SVGEGT. The CDR3 loop reads CASSYATSGIGSYNEQFF. The CDR3 nucleotides are TGTGCCAGCAGTTATGCGACTAGCGGGATCGGCTCCTACAATGAGCAGTTCTTC.

This clonotype was counted at least ten times. The chain joins TRBV9 to TRBJ1-5; tentatively, D is TRBD1 (5 bases). The CDR3 is 17 residues long. Germline V gives CDR1 SGDLS, CDR2 YYNGEE. Trimming removed 0 bases at V and 0 bases at J, with 13 bases between. CDR3 coding DNA: TGTGCCAGCAGCGTAGATCAGGGTCTCTATAGCAATCAGCCCCAGCATTTT. It codes for CASSVDQGLYSNQPQHF.

This clonotype was seen many times. The chain carries TRBV18 and TRBJ1-1; D is uncertain. V was cut by 2 bases and J by 7 bases, with 8 bases left in between. The CDR3 is 12 amino acids. Germline V gene data show CDR1 as KGHSH and CDR2 as LQKENI. Here the CDR3 DNA reads TGTGCCAGCTCACCATCCGGTGATGAAGCTTTCTTT. It specifies CASSPSGDEAFF.

This clonotype has a count of ten or more. This chain connects TRBV7-9 to TRBJ2-1; 7 positions match TRBD2. The CDR3 is 13 residues long. CDR1 is SEHNR and CDR2 is FQNEAQ in the germline V gene (reference sequence). Trimming cost V 10 bases and J 4 bases; bases outside gene matches: 7. The CDR3 loop reads CATPAGTYNEQFF. CDR3 in DNA: TGTGCCACCCCAGCGGGAACGTACAATGAGCAGTTCTTC.

This clonotype was counted ten times or more. The chain links TRBV20-1 to TRBJ2-7; TRBD2 aligns across 8 bases. After removal of 6 bases from V and 1 base from J, the junction contained 5 bases not matched to a gene. Looked up from germline, CDR1 is DFQATT and CDR2 is SNEGSKA (reference sequence). The CDR3 runs 13 residues. This CDR3 reads CSALLAGSYEQYF. The CDR3 DNA follows: TGCAGTGCCCTTCTAGCGGGTTCCTACGAGCAGTACTTC.

This clonotype was counted at least ten times. V is TRBV6-5 and J is TRBJ2-3; 12 bases match TRBD2. This CDR3 has 17 residues. CDR1 is MNHEY and CDR2 is SVGAGI in the germline V gene. V shed 4 bases, J shed 6 bases, and the junction held 11 bases outside the gene matches. The CDR3 loop is CASSSPLAGGGWDTQYF. CDR3 coding DNA: TGTGCCAGCAGTTCCCCCCTAGCGGGAGGGGGGTGGGATACGCAGTATTTT.